These T cell receptor beta chains were read from a single sample in a study of blood T cell repertoires in COVID-19. Generated by immunoSEQ multiplex PCR, the TCRdb table keeps only in-frame clones and is missing some. Of 100,000 to 150,000 clones listed, roughly 69% are singletons. The source material was peripheral blood. The source of these receptors is a woman in her 70s with acute or convalescent COVID-19. Each CDR3 is given without its conserved first and last residue.

cdr3_length: 10; j_call: TRBJ2-7; v_call: TRBV6-5; cdr3_aa: ASRVGDRDWH
cdr3_length: 12; j_call: TRBJ1-6; v_call: TRBV27; cdr3_aa: ASSGGSYNSPLH
cdr3_length: 11; j_call: TRBJ2-1; v_call: TRBV29-1; cdr3_aa: SVYRSSYNEQF
cdr3_length: 14; j_call: TRBJ2-3; v_call: TRBV27; cdr3_aa: ASTPRGGGRTDTQY
cdr3_length: 15; j_call: TRBJ1-6; v_call: TRBV5-4; cdr3_aa: ASSSGGARSYNSPLH
cdr3_length: 13; j_call: TRBJ2-5; v_call: TRBV9; cdr3_aa: ASSVGAVYQETQY
cdr3_length: 11; j_call: TRBJ1-5; v_call: TRBV29-1; cdr3_aa: SVRTGADQPQH
cdr3_length: 12; j_call: TRBJ1-6; v_call: TRBV30; cdr3_aa: AWSLTGGNSPLH
cdr3_length: 11; j_call: TRBJ2-7; v_call: TRBV6-2/TRBV6-3; cdr3_aa: ASSYGTKYEQY
cdr3_length: 15; j_call: TRBJ2-3; v_call: TRBV28; cdr3_aa: ASSLFPTRQGADTQY
cdr3_length: 15; j_call: TRBJ2-1; v_call: TRBV15; cdr3_aa: ATSRDREREYPNEQF
cdr3_length: 15; j_call: TRBJ2-1; v_call: TRBV7-8; cdr3_aa: ASSLGRRESSYNEQF
cdr3_length: 13; j_call: TRBJ1-1; v_call: TRBV28; cdr3_aa: ASREQGLGNTEAF
cdr3_length: 11; j_call: TRBJ1-1; v_call: TRBV7-8; cdr3_aa: ASSGQGGTEAF
cdr3_length: 12; j_call: TRBJ1-1; v_call: TRBV18; cdr3_aa: ASSPRQGFTEAF
cdr3_length: 13; j_call: TRBJ1-2; v_call: TRBV9; cdr3_aa: ASSVQPGGGYGYT
cdr3_length: 11; j_call: TRBJ1-6; v_call: TRBV29-1; cdr3_aa: SVSERYNSPLH
cdr3_length: 12; j_call: TRBJ1-1; v_call: TRBV7-9; cdr3_aa: ASSPGTAGTEAF
cdr3_length: 14; j_call: TRBJ1-6; v_call: TRBV5-4; cdr3_aa: ASSVVRSSYNSPLH
cdr3_length: 14; j_call: TRBJ2-3; v_call: TRBV19; cdr3_aa: ASSIRSGVGSDTQY
cdr3_length: 17; j_call: TRBJ1-5; v_call: TRBV19; cdr3_aa: ASSASGQGRGVGNQPQH
cdr3_length: 13; j_call: TRBJ2-4; v_call: TRBV4-3; cdr3_aa: ASSRGLQRGGIQY
cdr3_length: 16; j_call: TRBJ2-1; v_call: TRBV7-2; cdr3_aa: ASSLSRDRGLFYNEQF
cdr3_length: 9; j_call: TRBJ1-2; v_call: TRBV4-2; cdr3_aa: ASSSDYGYT
cdr3_length: 11; j_call: TRBJ2-5; v_call: TRBV9; cdr3_aa: ASSTGTGETQY
cdr3_length: 13; j_call: TRBJ2-1; v_call: TRBV30; cdr3_aa: AWSRPGQGYNEQF
cdr3_length: 12; j_call: TRBJ2-7; v_call: TRBV5-1; cdr3_aa: ASSFREREGLKY
cdr3_length: 14; j_call: TRBJ2-1; v_call: TRBV7-6; cdr3_aa: ASSLRTSDPLIEQF
cdr3_length: 13; j_call: TRBJ2-7; v_call: TRBV7-9; cdr3_aa: ASSSDRVYPYEQY
cdr3_length: 11; j_call: TRBJ1-1; v_call: TRBV9; cdr3_aa: ASSVKSEDFAF
cdr3_length: 14; j_call: TRBJ2-7; v_call: TRBV3-1/TRBV3-2; cdr3_aa: ASSPLPGGSSYEQY
cdr3_length: 15; j_call: TRBJ1-1; v_call: TRBV19; cdr3_aa: ASSDQGAIHMDTEAF
cdr3_length: 13; j_call: TRBJ1-6; v_call: TRBV11-2; cdr3_aa: ASSLSLPGKSPLH
cdr3_length: 11; j_call: TRBJ1-2; v_call: TRBV29-1; cdr3_aa: SVGDRGEYGYT
cdr3_length: 11; j_call: TRBJ1-1; v_call: TRBV2; cdr3_aa: ASRVVGTKEAF
cdr3_length: 9; j_call: TRBJ2-7; v_call: TRBV6-2/TRBV6-3; cdr3_aa: ASSYIGEQY
cdr3_length: 12; j_call: TRBJ2-7; v_call: TRBV5-4; cdr3_aa: ASSPGLVDYEQY
cdr3_length: 12; j_call: TRBJ2-7; v_call: TRBV2; cdr3_aa: ASSDGGSSYEQY
cdr3_length: 11; j_call: TRBJ1-2; v_call: TRBV6-5; cdr3_aa: ASVPGDNYGYT
cdr3_length: 13; j_call: TRBJ2-7; v_call: TRBV29-1; cdr3_aa: SVEGGGKSSYEQY
cdr3_length: 10; j_call: TRBJ2-2; v_call: TRBV12-3/TRBV12-4; cdr3_aa: VNRANTGELF
cdr3_length: 12; j_call: TRBJ2-7; v_call: TRBV11-2; cdr3_aa: ASSPTIYLYEQY
cdr3_length: 12; j_call: TRBJ1-2; v_call: TRBV9; cdr3_aa: ASSESGLNYGYT
cdr3_length: 13; j_call: TRBJ1-1; v_call: TRBV3-1/TRBV3-2; cdr3_aa: ASSRGTNLNTEAF
cdr3_length: 16; j_call: TRBJ2-6; v_call: TRBV6-4; cdr3_aa: ASKSWDRVDPGANVLT
cdr3_length: 13; j_call: TRBJ2-2; v_call: TRBV5-1; cdr3_aa: ASSSSMGGTGELF
cdr3_length: 12; j_call: TRBJ1-2; v_call: TRBV18; cdr3_aa: ASSPRGTGYGYT
cdr3_length: 13; j_call: TRBJ2-5; v_call: TRBV5-4; cdr3_aa: ASSLAGPDGGTQY
cdr3_length: 14; j_call: TRBJ1-2; v_call: TRBV6-6; cdr3_aa: ASSYSPGAGWYGYT